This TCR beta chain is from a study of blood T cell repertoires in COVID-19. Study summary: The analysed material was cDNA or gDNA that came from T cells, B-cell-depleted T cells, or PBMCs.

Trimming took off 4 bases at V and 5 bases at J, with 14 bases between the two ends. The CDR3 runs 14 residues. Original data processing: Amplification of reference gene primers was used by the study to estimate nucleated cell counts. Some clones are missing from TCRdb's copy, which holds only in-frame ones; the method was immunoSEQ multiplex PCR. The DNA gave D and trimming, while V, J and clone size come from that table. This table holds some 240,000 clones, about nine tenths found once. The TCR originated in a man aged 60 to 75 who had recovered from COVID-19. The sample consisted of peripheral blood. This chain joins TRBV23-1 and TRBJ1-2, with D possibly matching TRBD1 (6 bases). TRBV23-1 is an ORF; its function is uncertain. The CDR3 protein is CASSLLRGRYGYTF. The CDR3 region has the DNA TGCGCCAGCAGTCTCCTGAGGGGGAGATATGGCTACACCTTC.